These 9 T cell receptor beta chains were sequenced from one sample in a study of blood T cells in healthy people across ages. Sample-barcoded 5' priming and a J-beta primer mix drove a second PCR of about 7 to 12 cycles. TCRdb re-called the 5' RACE reads through MiXCR, storing one row per CDR3 protein. This table has about a million distinct CDR3 sequences, roughly two fifths appearing once. The sequencing input was blood. All receptors derive from a man aged 18 to 30 in good health.

The CDR3 DNA reads as TGTGCCAGCAGCGTAGGTGCGGAGACCTACGAGCAGTACTTC. Its translation is CASSVGAETYEQYF. The chain combines TRBV9 with TRBJ2-7; no clear D gene. CDR3 length equals 14 residues. Trimming removed 0 bases at V and 2 bases at J, with 9 bases between. Germline CDR1 and CDR2: SGDLS and YYNGEE.

The sample holds a few counts of this clonotype. The chain recombines TRBV7-2 with TRBJ2-3; D is perhaps TRBD2 (5 bases). V lost 6 bases, J lost 2 bases, and 18 bases lay in between. From germline, CDR1 is SGHTA and CDR2 FQGNSA. This CDR3 has 16 residues. The CDR3 coding sequence is TGTGCCAGCAGTTCAGAATATGAGGGCCTCACAGATACGCAGTATTTT. Protein sequence: CASSSEYEGLTDTQYF.

This clonotype was seen more than once but under ten times. This sequence joins TRBV12-3 or TRBV12-4 and TRBJ2-3, with 9 bases that match TRBD1. V lost 6 bases to trimming and J lost 6 bases; unmatched junction nucleotides: 13. This CDR3 is built from 16 residues. This CDR3 reads CASSPGQGGLSDTQYF. CDR3 bases: TGTGCCAGCAGCCCGGGACAGGGTGGGTTATCGGATACGCAGTATTTT.

This clonotype was seen a single time. V gene TRBV4-1 combines with J gene TRBJ2-5; D unclear. The CDR3 spans 11 residues. V was cut by 1 base and J by 13 bases, with 10 bases left in between. Germline assignment: CDR1 MGHRA and CDR2 YSYEKL. The CDR3 region is CASSQAGLLYF. As DNA, the CDR3 is TGCGCCAGCAGCCAAGCGGGCCTTTTGTACTTC.

The chain uses TRBV10-3 and TRBJ2-2; D uncertain. The V gene's germline CDR1 is ENHRY and CDR2 SYGVKD. V was clipped by 6 bases and J by 5 bases, with 13 bases between them. The CDR3 spans 14 residues. CDR3 amino acids: CAISRTPATGELFF. CDR3 in DNA: TGTGCCATCAGCAGGACCCCCGCGACCGGGGAGCTGTTTTTT.

This clonotype has a handful of counts. The V and J genes are TRBV27 and TRBJ2-5, with 7 bases that match TRBD2. Per the germline V gene, CDR1 is MNHEY and CDR2 is SMNVEV (reference sequence). The V gene end was trimmed by 6 bases and the J gene end by 0 bases; junction bases not matched to a gene: 1. The length of the CDR3 is 13 residues. CDR3 DNA sequence: TGTGCCAGCAGCGGGGGGTACCAAGAGACCCAGTACTTC. As protein: CASSGGYQETQYF.

The chain employs TRBV6-1 and TRBJ1-1; tentatively, D is TRBD1 (5 bases). This CDR3 contains 17 residues. Germline lookup yields CDR1 MNHNS and CDR2 SASEGT. V shed 6 bases and J shed 6 bases, with 26 bases lying between them. The CDR3 sequence is CASSLTGPTSRVSEAFF. For the CDR3, the DNA is TGTGCCAGCAGCCTGACGGGACCGACGTCACGAGTGTCTGAAGCTTTCTTT.

The rearrangement links TRBV2 to TRBJ2-1, with D perhaps TRBD1 (5 bases). TRBJ2-7 matches the DNA end more closely, so the J call is doubtful. There are 14 residues in the CDR3. Germline assignment: CDR1 SNHLY and CDR2 FYNNEI. DNA of the CDR3: TGTGCCAGCAGATCAGACAGCTCCTACAATGAGCAGTACTTC. It specifies CASRSDSSYNEQYF.

Comment on this clonotype: The conserved phenylalanine or tryptophan normally closing the CDR3 is absent here, so this likely arose from a read error. CDR3 sequence (DNA): TGTACCAGCAGCCAAGCAGGAGGACAGGGAATTCCGCATGGCTACACCTCC. As protein: CTSSQAGGQGIPHGYTS. This chain uses TRBV4-2 with TRBJ1-2; 8 positions match TRBD1. CDR1 is LGHNA and CDR2 is YNFKEQ in the germline V gene. The CDR3 runs 17 residues.